This T cell receptor beta chain was sequenced in a study of CD8 T cells in Susac syndrome. On this clonotype: The target antigen is unknown.

Study-wide points: TCR sequencing and HLA analysis covered a relatively small number of individuals.

The CDR3 contains 15 residues. Trimming stripped 2 bases from V and 1 base from J, with 11 bases between. With random hexamers, reverse transcription was performed on about 0.5 to 1 ug of RNA. Amplification of TCR beta CDR3 across 54 Vbeta and 13 Jbeta was performed with immunoSEQ multiplex PCR. TCRdb fed the immunoSEQ multiplex PCR reads into MiXCR, producing one record per CDR3 protein. This repertoire shows around 200,000 distinct CDR3 sequences, 90% to 96% found once; its top ten account for approximately 0.088%. This receptor was identified in a human donor with multiple sclerosis. The gene calls are TRBV12-3 or TRBV12-4 and TRBJ2-5; D is perhaps TRBD1 (5 bases). Input material: CD4+ T cells from PBMCs. The CDR3 bases are TGTGCCAGCAGTTTAAATTCAGGGCCCCAAGAGACCCAGTACTTC. Translation gives CASSLNSGPQETQYF.